This T cell receptor beta chain appears in the sequencing data of a study of blood T cells in healthy people across ages. General study findings and limits: Older individuals had lower TCR beta diversity per million T cells (the decline was roughly linear). Estimates based on one million T cells were treated as lower bounds.

Combining a sample-barcoded 5' primer with a J-beta primer mix, a second PCR ran for about 6 to 12 cycles. All cDNA molecules were each tagged by a template-switch adaptor with 12 random nucleotides. TCRdb redid the calling of the 5' RACE reads with MiXCR, one entry per CDR3 protein. The sample records approximately 2,000,000 distinct CDR3 sequences, approximately 40% being singletons. V lost 6 bases, J lost 8 bases, and 7 bases stayed unmatched. This CDR3 is 13 amino acids long. Germline V gene data show CDR1 as SGHDN and CDR2 as FVKESK. This clonotype has only a few counts. What it binds is unknown. The material sequenced was blood. V usage is TRBV14 and J usage is TRBJ2-1, with 7 bases lining up with TRBD2. The TCR sequence derives from a human donor in good health. The CDR3 DNA reads TGTGCCAGCAGTGCGGGCGGGGGAGATGAGCAGTTCTTC. It is translated as CASSAGGGDEQFF.